This T cell receptor beta chain was recorded in a study of OX40 agonist ivuxolimab in advanced cancers. Study at large: Each dose-escalation patient presented with hepatocellular carcinoma, melanoma, renal cell or head and neck cancer.

General study findings and limits: Antigen targets of the expanded peripheral T cells went undetermined.

Profiled with immunoSEQ multiplex PCR; TCRdb holds only in-frame clones, not every one. This repertoire shows 60,000 to 80,000 clones, 80% to 95% found once; its top ten account for around 0.4%. Trimming at V came to 3 bases and at J to 5 bases, leaving 4 bases not matched to a gene. In germline, CDR1 is MNHEY, CDR2 SMNVEV (reference sequence). The CDR3 covers 13 residues. On this clone itself: Antigen: not known.

V is TRBV27 and J is TRBJ2-7; 7 positions agree with TRBD2. This receptor was taken from an adult with an advanced solid tumor such as melanoma, head and neck, liver or kidney cancer. Sequenced here: CD4+ or CD8+ T cells sorted from blood, sampled in a trial of the OX40 agonist ivuxolimab. The CDR3 DNA sequence: TGTGCCAGCAGTTTGGCTAGCGGCCACGAGCAGTACTTC. Protein: CASSLASGHEQYF.